Listed here are 18 T cell receptor beta chains from one sample, sequenced in a study of cytotoxic CD8 clonotypes in ibrutinib-treated CLL. TCRdb's table, derived via immunoSEQ multiplex PCR, lists solely in-frame clones and lacks some. The sample lists some 120,000 clones; under 90% were seen once. The input for sequencing was PBMCs, taken after 24 months of ibrutinib treatment. The receptors come from a human donor with chronic lymphocytic leukemia.

The chain is built from TRBV5-4 and TRBJ2-5; perhaps TRBD1 as D (7 bases). Germline assignment: CDR1 SGHNT and CDR2 YYREEE (reference sequence). V lost 3 bases to trimming and J lost 9 bases, with 12 bases between them. The CDR3 has 12 amino acids. CDR3 region: CASSSDREAQYF. The CDR3 region has the DNA TGTGCCAGCAGCTCTGACAGGGAGGCCCAGTACTTC.

The V and J genes are TRBV7-9 and TRBJ2-1; a weak D match, TRBD2 (6 bases). CDR3 length: 14 residues. V lost 5 bases and J lost 7, with 15 bases in between. Germline V CDR1 and CDR2: SEHNR, FQNEAQ (reference sequence). The CDR3 protein is CASSPRDGKNEQFF. In nucleotides, the CDR3 is TGTGCCAGCAGCCCGCGGGACGGAAAAAATGAGCAGTTCTTC. The variable domain in full, with the rest retrieved from reference TRBV7-9 and TRBJ2-1, is DTGVSQNPRHKITKRGQNVTFRCDPISEHNRLYWYRQTLGQGPEFLTYFQNEAQLEKSRLLSDRFSAERPKGSFSTLEIQRTEQGDSAMYLCASSPRDGKNEQFFGPGTRLTVL.

The chain uses TRBV5-1 and TRBJ2-1; TRBD1 agrees at 8 bases. V lost 2 bases, J lost 8 bases, and 9 bases stayed unmatched. The germline gives CDR1 SGHRS, CDR2 YFSETQ. The CDR3 length is 15 residues. The CDR3 sequence is CASSFGGQGVDEQFF. The CDR3 coding sequence is TGCGCCAGCAGCTTCGGTGGACAGGGTGTGGATGAGCAGTTCTTC.

This clone was seen just once. The chain employs TRBV6-5 and TRBJ2-3; a possible D gene is TRBD2 (6 bases). V was trimmed by 6 bases and J by 2 bases, leaving 12 bases between them. The CDR3 has 14 residues. In germline, CDR1 is MNHEY, CDR2 SVGAGI. The CDR3 sequence is CASRSGLPTDTQYF. As DNA, the CDR3 is TGTGCCAGCAGGAGCGGGTTGCCCACAGATACGCAGTATTTT.

CDR3 sequence reads: CASSLGQTTDTQYF. The CDR3 DNA reads TGCGCCAGCAGCTTGGGGCAGACCACAGATACGCAGTATTTT. The V and J genes are TRBV5-1 and TRBJ2-3; D is ambiguous. The germline V gene encodes CDR1 SGHRS and CDR2 YFSETQ. The V gene lost 0 bases and the J gene lost 2 bases, with 7 bases spanning the gap. The CDR3 contains 14 residues.

This clone was counted ten times or more. CDR3 nucleotide sequence: TGTGCCAGCAGTGAAGATTTGGCTCCCACCGGGGAGCTGTTTTTT. Its translation is CASSEDLAPTGELFF. The chain employs TRBV6-1 and TRBJ2-2; D uncertain. The CDR3 has 15 residues. CDR1 is MNHNS, CDR2 SASEGT, per germline. The V end was cut by 1 base, the J end by 4 bases, with 10 bases between.

This clone was recorded a few times. J is TRBJ2-1 and V is TRBV5-1; tentative D call: TRBD1 (5 bases). The CDR3 is 13 amino acids. Deletions cut 3 bases from V and 10 bases from J, with 14 bases between. Germline V CDR1 and CDR2: SGHRS, YFSETQ. The CDR3 is CASSSRQFGEQFF. For the CDR3, the DNA is TGCGCCAGCAGCTCCAGACAGTTTGGCGAGCAGTTCTTC.

This chain joins TRBV30 and TRBJ1-3, with D perhaps matching TRBD1 (5 bases). The CDR3 contains 18 residues. The V end lost 3 bases, the J end lost 0 bases, and 21 bases lay between the germline ends. Looked up from germline, CDR1 is GTSNPN and CDR2 is SVGIG (reference sequence). CDR3 nucleotide sequence: TGTGCCTGGAGGCCGACCTGGAGGGGCCGAAGCTCTGGAAACACCATATATTTT. It encodes CAWRPTWRGRSSGNTIYF.

J is TRBJ2-3 and V is TRBV13, with D perhaps being TRBD1 or TRBD2 (6 bases each). The CDR3 totals 18 residues. Germline CDR1 is PRHDT and CDR2 is FYEKMQ (reference sequence). Trimming pared 5 bases from V and 6 bases from J, leaving 27 bases between. CDR3 region: CASSRKGPSGGPLDTQYF. The DNA for the CDR3 is TGTGCCAGCAGCAGAAAAGGGCCTAGTGGGGGGCCGCTTGATACGCAGTATTTT.

This clone was found once. The chain recombines TRBV11-2 with TRBJ2-2; 11 positions match TRBD2. V gave up 0 bases and J gave up 7 bases; unmatched junction bases: 13. This CDR3 comprises 19 residues. Germline V gene data show CDR1 as SGHAT and CDR2 as FQNNGV. The CDR3 nucleotides read TGTGCCAGCAGCTTAGAGTACGGGGGACTAGCGGTTCTGGGCGGGGAGCTGTTTTTT. Protein sequence: CASSLEYGGLAVLGGELFF.

The chain has TRBV30 and TRBJ1-1, with TRBD1 as a possible D gene (6 bases). This CDR3 has 12 residues. V was shortened by 1 base and J by 4 bases, with 7 bases between the two germline ends. Germline CDR1 GTSNPN, CDR2 SVGIG (reference sequence). Here the CDR3 reads CAWSEGGTEAFF. The CDR3 bases are TGTGCCTGGAGTGAGGGGGGCACTGAAGCTTTCTTT.

In the case of this clone: The same CDR3 arises from other DNA sequences in this sample as well. This chain links TRBV7-2 with TRBJ1-2; D unresolved. V gave up 4 bases and J gave up 5 bases, with 8 bases separating them. In germline, CDR1 is SGHTA, CDR2 FQGNSA. The CDR3 is 12 amino acids. CDR3 nucleotide sequence: TGTGCCAGCAGCTCCGGACGGTATGGCTACACCTTC. Translating it yields CASSSGRYGYTF.

This chain connects TRBV11-1 to TRBJ2-5; 14 bases fit TRBD2. The J segment lost 2 bases and the V segment lost 5 bases, leaving 10 bases of the junction unmatched. There are 18 residues in the CDR3. Germline V gene lookup returns CDR1 SGHAT and CDR2 FQDESV (reference sequence). The CDR3 region has the DNA TGTGCCAGCAGCCCAGGGACTAGCGGGGGCGGGTGGCAAGAGACCCAGTACTTC. The encoded protein is CASSPGTSGGGWQETQYF.

This rearrangement joins TRBV27 to TRBJ2-2; 11 nucleotides match TRBD2. The CDR3 length is 17 residues. The germline V gene has CDR1 MNHEY and CDR2 SMNVEV (reference sequence). Losses at the gene ends were 2 bases for V and 1 base for J; bases not matched to a gene: 3. Here the CDR3 DNA reads TGTGCCAGCAGTTTAACTAGCGGGGGCCTGAACACCGGGGAGCTGTTTTTT. This gives the protein CASSLTSGGLNTGELFF.

The chain combines TRBV14 with TRBJ2-7; 12 bases are shared with TRBD2. With V trimmed by 5 bases and J by 1 base, 12 bases remained unmatched. CDR1 and CDR2 (germline): SGHDN, FVKESK. The CDR3 length is 18 residues. In DNA form, the CDR3 reads TGTGCCAGCAGCTCGACTAGCGGGGGCTCGCGTGGATCCTACGAGCAGTACTTC. Protein: CASSSTSGGSRGSYEQYF.

This clone was seen once. As DNA, the CDR3 is TGTGCCAGTAGTGCCGGAGGGGCCCTCTATGGCTACACCTTC. It specifies CASSAGGALYGYTF. The chain combines TRBV19 with TRBJ1-2; possible D gene TRBD1, 5 bases. Trimming shortened V by 5 bases and J by 4 bases, and 14 bases separated the two germline ends. CDR1 and CDR2 (germline): LNHDA, SQIVND (reference sequence). This CDR3 region has 14 residues.

V gene TRBV4-1 combines with J gene TRBJ1-1; possibly TRBD1 for D (5 bases). Trimming removed 1 base from V and 5 bases from J, with 14 bases in between. The CDR3 consists of 15 residues. Per the germline V gene, CDR1 is MGHRA and CDR2 is YSYEKL. CDR3 bases: TGCGCCAGCAGCCAAGCAGGGAGCAAGGTTACTGAAGCTTTCTTT. Translation: CASSQAGSKVTEAFF.

This rearrangement joins TRBV7-2 to TRBJ2-3; D unclear. The V and J ends lost 5 bases and 5 bases respectively, with 17 bases between them. The CDR3 spans 15 residues. The germline V gene has CDR1 SGHTA and CDR2 FQGNSA. The CDR3 reads CASSPRAVAGDTQYF. The CDR3 coding sequence is TGTGCCAGCAGCCCACGAGCCGTAGCCGGAGATACGCAGTATTTT.